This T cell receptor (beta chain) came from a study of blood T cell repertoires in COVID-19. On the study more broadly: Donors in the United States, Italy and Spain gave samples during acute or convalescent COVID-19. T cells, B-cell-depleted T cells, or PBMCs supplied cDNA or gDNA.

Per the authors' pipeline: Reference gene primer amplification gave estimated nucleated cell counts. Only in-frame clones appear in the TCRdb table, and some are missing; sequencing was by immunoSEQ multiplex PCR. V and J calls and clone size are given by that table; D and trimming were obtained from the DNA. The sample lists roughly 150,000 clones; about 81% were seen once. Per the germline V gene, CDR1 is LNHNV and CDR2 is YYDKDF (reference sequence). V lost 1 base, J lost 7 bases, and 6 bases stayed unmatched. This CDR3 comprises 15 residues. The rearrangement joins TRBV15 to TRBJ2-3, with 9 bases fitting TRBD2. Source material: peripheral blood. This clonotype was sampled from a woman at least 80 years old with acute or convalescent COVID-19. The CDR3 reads CATSRASGGYNTQYF. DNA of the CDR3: TGTGCCACCAGCAGAGCAAGCGGGGGGTATAATACGCAGTATTTT.